Below are 16 T cell receptor beta chains sequenced from a single sample in a study of blood T cell repertoires in COVID-19. Sequenced by immunoSEQ multiplex PCR; TCRdb stores in-frame clones only, minus some. Of over 50,000 clones detected, approximately 86% appear once; the ten largest clones hold about 5.3%. The sample taken for sequencing was peripheral blood. These receptors all come from a man between 65 and 85 years old with acute or convalescent COVID-19.

This chain uses TRBV5-4 with TRBJ2-1, with TRBD1 identical over 9 bases. Germline V gene lookup returns CDR1 SGHNT and CDR2 YYREEE (reference sequence). The junction had 1 base not matched to a gene; V was cut back by 4 bases and J by 5 bases. This CDR3 comprises 13 residues. The CDR3 DNA is TGTGCCAGCAGCCGGACAGGGGACAATGAGCAGTTCTTC. Protein product: CASSRTGDNEQFF.

This chain links TRBV20-1 with TRBJ1-2; D may be TRBD1 (6 bases). V shed 3 bases and J shed 8 bases, with 13 bases lying between them. This CDR3 is 12 amino acids long. The germline V gene has CDR1 DFQATT and CDR2 SNEGSKA (reference sequence). CDR3 coding DNA: TGCAGTGCTAGTCTGGGGGCAGAGGGCTACACCTTC. Its translation is CSASLGAEGYTF.

Comments on this clone: Other DNA sequences in the same sample also yield this CDR3. The genes are TRBV5-1 and TRBJ2-1; 11 bases line up with TRBD1. The CDR3 totals 14 residues. The ends lost 4 bases at V and 7 bases at J; junction bases unmatched: 4. Per the germline V gene, CDR1 is SGHRS and CDR2 is YFSETQ. CDR3 coding DNA: TGCGCCAGCAGCCCGGGGACAGGGGGTAATGAGCAGTTCTTC. Translating it yields CASSPGTGGNEQFF.

Details on this clone: This CDR3 is also generated by other DNA sequences in the sample. The chain combines TRBV2 with TRBJ2-3, with D maybe TRBD2 (6 bases). The CDR3 is 14 amino acids. Germline V gene sequence: CDR1 SNHLY, CDR2 FYNNEI. Trimming pared 5 bases from V and 2 bases from J, leaving 11 bases between. This CDR3 reads CASSPGLSTDTQYF. The CDR3, as DNA: TGTGCCAGCAGTCCGGGACTTTCCACAGATACGCAGTATTTT.

The CDR3, as DNA: TGTGCCAGCAGTTTCCTTGAAGCGGGGGGAGAGACCCAGTACTTC. Its protein is CASSFLEAGGETQYF. V usage is TRBV6-5 and J usage is TRBJ2-5, with 9 bases identical to TRBD2. There are 15 residues in the CDR3. V was pared by 4 bases and J by 4 bases, with 7 bases of the junction left unmatched. Per the germline V gene, CDR1 is MNHEY and CDR2 is SVGAGI.

The chain couples TRBV23-1 to TRBJ1-5; D might be TRBD1 (6 bases). TRBV23-1 falls under the ORF class, with uncertain function. Trimming stripped 4 bases from V and 4 bases from J, with 20 bases between. The CDR3 runs to 17 residues. CDR3 in DNA: TGCGCCAGCAGTCGACATACTAGGAAACAGGGAAATCAGCCCCAGCATTTT. This codes for CASSRHTRKQGNQPQHF.

This rearrangement joins TRBV29-1 to TRBJ2-1, with 11 bases matching TRBD1. Trimming removed 7 bases from V and 0 bases from J; junction bases left unmatched: 8. This CDR3 has 16 amino acids. Germline V CDR1 and CDR2: SQVTM, ANQGSEA. CDR3 nucleotides: TGCAGCGCCCAGAGGGGACAGGGGGACTCCTACAATGAGCAGTTCTTC. Translated, it gives CSAQRGQGDSYNEQFF.

CDR3 nucleotide sequence: TGCGCCAGCCACAAGCAGCTAACGCGACTAGCGGGGGGCGACAATGAGCAGTTCTTC. This translates into CASHKQLTRLAGGDNEQFF. This chain links TRBV4-1 with TRBJ2-1; 13 bases match TRBD2. With 8 bases clipped from V and 5 bases from J, the junction kept 18 bases outside the gene matches. The CDR3 runs to 19 residues. CDR1 MGHRA and CDR2 YSYEKL come from the germline V gene.

The rearrangement joins TRBV2 to TRBJ2-5; the match to TRBD2 covers 10 bases. V lost 10 bases to trimming and J lost 5 bases; unmatched junction nucleotides: 16. Germline CDR1 SNHLY, CDR2 FYNNEI. This CDR3 has 16 residues. The CDR3 here is CATKFGPGLALETQYF. The DNA for the CDR3 is TGTGCCACCAAATTCGGACCGGGACTAGCGTTGGAGACCCAGTACTTC.

The rearrangement joins TRBV5-1 to TRBJ1-4, with D unclear. The CDR3 sequence is 14 residues long. V lost 6 bases and J lost 3, with 12 bases in between. Germline loops: CDR1 SGHRS, CDR2 YFSETQ. DNA of the CDR3: TGCGCCAGCAACGACCCGGCGGCTAATGAAAAACTGTTTTTT. This codes for CASNDPAANEKLFF.

The DNA of the CDR3 is TGCGCCAGCAGCTTGTCGGGTTCGGGCTACACCTTC. This codes for CASSLSGSGYTF. The chain uses TRBV5-1 and TRBJ1-2, with D unclear. V lost 1 base and J 8 bases, leaving 9 bases between the germline ends. The CDR3 has 12 amino acids. Germline CDR1 and CDR2: SGHRS and YFSETQ.

Written as DNA, the CDR3 is TGTGCCAGCAGTTTAGGCGGGACCAACATTCAGTACTTC. It encodes CASSLGGTNIQYF. The genes are TRBV12-3 or TRBV12-4 and TRBJ2-4; TRBD2 might be the D (6 bases). The CDR3 contains 13 residues. V was trimmed by 1 base and J by 7 bases, leaving 8 bases between them.

Here the CDR3 DNA reads TGCGCCAGCAGCTGGGCCGACCCCTACCAAGAGACCCAGTACTTC. This gives the protein CASSWADPYQETQYF. The chain recombines TRBV5-1 with TRBJ2-5, with D hard to call. Between the trimmed V and J ends, which lost 3 bases and 0 bases, there was a span of 12 bases. CDR1 and CDR2 (germline): SGHRS, YFSETQ. This CDR3 is built from 15 residues.

This chain joins TRBV5-1 and TRBJ2-5; D is unresolved. Germline CDR1 and CDR2: SGHRS and YFSETQ. The CDR3 is 15 residues long. The V gene lost 0 bases and the J gene lost 5 bases, with 14 bases spanning the gap. CDR3 sequence reads: CASSLGLTYEETQYF. In nucleotides, the CDR3 is TGCGCCAGCAGCTTGGGACTCACCTACGAGGAGACCCAGTACTTC.

This clone was counted between two and nine times. CDR3 sequence (DNA): TGCGCCAGCAGCCAATTCGGGGGGGCCGGGGAGACCCAGTACTTC. It translates to CASSQFGGAGETQYF. This sequence joins TRBV4-1 and TRBJ2-5; 8 bases align to TRBD2. The V gene end was trimmed by 2 bases and the J gene end by 5 bases; junction bases not matched to a gene: 7. CDR3 length: 15 residues. CDR1 and CDR2 (germline): MGHRA, YSYEKL.

The V and J genes are TRBV9 and TRBJ2-2; tentatively, D is TRBD2 (5 bases). The germline V and J ends were trimmed by 0 bases and 7 bases, with 13 bases remaining between them. CDR3 length: 15 residues. Per germline, CDR1 SGDLS and CDR2 YYNGEE. As DNA, the CDR3 is TGTGCCAGCAGCGTAGAGAGGGAAGGTTACGGGGAGCTGTTTTTT. This codes for CASSVEREGYGELFF. The variable domain in full, with the rest retrieved from reference TRBV9 and TRBJ2-2, is DSGVTQTPKHLITATGQRVTLRCSPRSGDLSVYWYQQSLDQGLQFLIQYYNGEERAKGNILERFSAQQFPDLHSELNLSSLELGDSALYFCASSVEREGYGELFFGEGSRLTVL.